The present TCR beta chain was sequenced within a study of memory CD4+ T cells and cytomegalovirus serostatus. Single viable CD3+CD4+CD8-CD45RO+ cells were sorted as the memory CD4+ T cells. Donors' CMV status reflects serum IgG against pp150, pp28, p38, p52. Positive selection with CD4 microbeads enriched total CD4+ T cells. V was trimmed by 6 bases and J by 3 bases, leaving 14 bases between them. The CDR3 is 14 residues long. Germline V gene sequence: CDR1 MNHNS, CDR2 SASEGT. In regard to this clone: The antigen is not known.

The study, taken as a whole, reports: CMV serostatus prediction reached median AUC approximately 0.96, or 0.89 with US-trained model. The CMV-associated TCR signature appears largely within the CD4+ memory repertoire.

This table comes from immunoSEQ multiplex PCR, and its TCRdb copy is limited to in-frame clones, with some not included. The sample lists about 64,000 clones; roughly three quarters were seen once. The receptor was isolated from an adult in good health and CMV-seronegative. Sequencing was done on a sample of memory CD4+ T cells from blood. The V gene is TRBV6-1, the J gene TRBJ1-1; weak D call: TRBD1 (6 bases). The CDR3, as DNA: TGTGCCAGCAGCGTTTGGACAGCGTACACTGAAGCTTTCTTT. It specifies CASSVWTAYTEAFF.